Each of the 14 T cell receptor beta chains below was sequenced from the same sample in a study of human thymus T cells. Using immunoSEQ multiplex PCR, the repertoire was profiled, and TCRdb retains in-frame clones only, with some absent. The repertoire holds 75,000 to 90,000 clones, with 96% as singletons. The source of the thymus tissue was resections taken during corrective heart surgery. Material: thymus tissue. The receptors shown here come from a boy less than two years old with a congenital heart defect but otherwise immunologically healthy.

The J gene is TRBJ2-3, the V gene TRBV5-1; 11 bases are a match to TRBD2. Trimming removed 4 bases from V and 1 base from J; junction bases left unmatched: 2. CDR3 length: 15 residues. CDR1 and CDR2 from the germline V gene are SGHRS and YFSETQ. CDR3 coding DNA: TGCGCCAGCAGCCCGGGACTAGCGGGCACAGATACGCAGTATTTT. Residues: CASSPGLAGTDTQYF. The whole variable domain, remainder taken from reference TRBV5-1 and TRBJ2-3, is KAGVTQTPRYLIKTRGQQVTLSCSPISGHRSVSWYQQTPGQGLQFLFEYFSETQRNKGNFPGRFSGRQFSNSRSEMNVSTLELGDSALYLCASSPGLAGTDTQYFGPGTRLTVL.

V usage is TRBV5-4 and J usage is TRBJ2-4, with D uncertain. Between the trimmed V and J ends, which lost 3 bases and 0 bases, there was a span of 16 bases. The germline V gene has CDR1 SGHNT and CDR2 YYREEE (reference sequence). CDR3 length: 17 residues. The CDR3 DNA reads as TGTGCCAGCAGCTCGGAACACCGCGACCTAGCCAAAAACATTCAGTACTTC. Amino acids: CASSSEHRDLAKNIQYF.

V is TRBV9 and J is TRBJ1-4; D unresolved. The V and J ends lost 0 bases and 2 bases respectively, with 14 bases between them. The germline CDR1 and CDR2 sequences are SGDLS and YYNGEE. The CDR3 length is 17 residues. The DNA for the CDR3 is TGTGCCAGCAGCGTAGGGGGAGGGAACAACACTAATGAAAAACTGTTTTTT. Amino acids: CASSVGGGNNTNEKLFF.

The gene calls are TRBV5-1 and TRBJ2-2; D uncertain. The germline V and J ends were trimmed by 2 bases and 4 bases, with 15 bases remaining between them. Per germline, CDR1 SGHRS and CDR2 YFSETQ. CDR3 length equals 16 residues. In DNA form, the CDR3 reads TGCGCCAGCAGCTTAACGAGGCTACTAATCACCGGGGAGCTGTTTTTT. This sequence encodes CASSLTRLLITGELFF.

To note about this clone: The CDR3 does not close with the conserved phenylalanine or tryptophan, likely indicating a read error. No DNA is shown, since the ends of the CDR3 on it are uncertain; the CDR3 is the one TCRdb lists. The rearrangement joins TRBV20-1 to TRBJ1-4; the table's D call, TRBD1, has no DNA check behind it. The CDR3 spans 10 amino acids, including both terminal residues. Germline values: CDR1 DFQATT, CDR2 SNEGSKA (reference sequence). CDR3 protein: CSASHHRDMV.

V gene TRBV9 combines with J gene TRBJ1-2, with D hard to call. The CDR3 runs to 15 residues. V was clipped by 0 bases and J by 7 bases, with 16 bases between them. Germline V gives CDR1 SGDLS, CDR2 YYNGEE. CDR3 bases: TGTGCCAGCAGCGTAGGGAGTCGGGGTGATAGTGGCTACACCTTC. Translated, it gives CASSVGSRGDSGYTF.

The chain employs TRBV6-4 and TRBJ2-7; maybe TRBD2 (5 bases). V lost 6 bases, J lost 2 bases, and 14 bases lay in between. Germline-derived CDR1 and CDR2 are MRHNA and SNTAGT. This CDR3 comprises 14 residues. The CDR3 spells CASRGDGLPYEQYF. The CDR3 DNA reads as TGTGCCAGCAGGGGAGACGGGCTGCCCTACGAGCAGTACTTC.

The chain is built from TRBV27 and TRBJ2-7, with 9 bases matching TRBD1. The CDR3 consists of 16 residues. The ends lost 2 bases at V and 3 bases at J; junction bases unmatched: 8. Germline CDR1 MNHEY, CDR2 SMNVEV (reference sequence). CDR3 sequence (DNA): TGTGCCAGCAGTTTAACCCGGGACAGGGCGGGCTACGAGCAGTACTTC. Amino acid sequence: CASSLTRDRAGYEQYF.

The rearrangement uses TRBV29-1 and TRBJ2-7; D perhaps matches TRBD1 (6 bases). Germline V CDR1 and CDR2: SQVTM, ANQGSEA. CDR3 length equals 13 residues. Trimming removed 4 bases at V and 2 bases at J, with 12 bases between. For the CDR3, the DNA is TGCAGCGTTGTACAGGGTGTCCCCTACGAGCAGTACTTC. It encodes CSVVQGVPYEQYF.

The chain employs TRBV4-1 and TRBJ1-1; D remains unclear. Trimming removed 0 bases from V and 0 bases from J, with 20 bases in between. Germline-derived CDR1 and CDR2 are MGHRA and YSYEKL. The CDR3 covers 19 residues. CDR3 protein: CASSQERPVTDGVNTEAFF. The DNA of the CDR3 is TGCGCCAGCAGCCAAGAGCGACCGGTAACTGATGGGGTGAACACTGAAGCTTTCTTT.

The chain is built from TRBV30 and TRBJ1-1; no clear D. Germline assignment: CDR1 GTSNPN and CDR2 SVGIG (reference sequence). The CDR3 loop spans 14 amino acids. The ends were cut back, 4 bases at V and 1 base at J, with 13 bases in the middle. The CDR3 sequence: CAWINSRTNTEAFF. CDR3 bases: TGTGCCTGGATAAATTCACGCACGAACACTGAAGCTTTCTTT.

The rearrangement links TRBV5-6 to TRBJ2-3, with TRBD2 matching 11 bases. From germline, CDR1 is SGHDT and CDR2 YYEEEE. Trimming cost V 4 bases and J 11 bases; bases outside gene matches: 15. This CDR3 has 16 amino acids. CDR3 in DNA: TGTGCCAGCAGCCAACATTGGCGGCTAGCGGGGGGTGGGCAGTATTTT. This encodes CASSQHWRLAGGGQYF.

This chain connects TRBV19 to TRBJ2-3, with 10 bases fitting TRBD2. Germline trimming cut 5 bases from V and 11 bases from J; bases unmatched to any gene: 4. CDR1 is LNHDA and CDR2 is SQIVND in the germline V gene (reference sequence). The CDR3 runs 12 residues. In DNA form, the CDR3 reads TGTGCCAGTAGTTCCCGACTAGCGGGGCAGTATTTT. It specifies CASSSRLAGQYF.

Points on this clone: At the DNA level, this CDR3 is encoded by other sequences in the same sample as well. The rearrangement uses TRBV25-1 and TRBJ2-1, with TRBD2 as a possible D gene (5 bases). Trimming took 3 bases from V and 2 from J, leaving 17 bases between them. The CDR3 runs 17 residues. Per germline, CDR1 MGHDK and CDR2 SYGVNS. The CDR3 region is CASSEGFSGSAYNEQFF. The CDR3 nucleotides are TGTGCCAGCAGTGAGGGCTTTAGTGGGAGTGCCTACAATGAGCAGTTCTTC.